A selection of T cell receptor beta chains follows, all from one sample in a study of T-cell reconstitution after alpha-beta-depleted transplantation in children. One entry per CDR3 protein results from TCRdb running MiXCR on the PCR reads. This sample has 250,000 or so distinct CDR3 sequences, with 6.5% to 9% found just once. The material was PBMCs, mostly from graft donor cells, obtained 180 days after TCRalphabeta/CD19-depleted stem cell transplant. The receptors derive from a male patient between 5 and 17 years old who had a stem cell transplant for acute lymphoblastic leukemia, so the T cells may come from the graft donor. The CDR3 runs from the conserved cysteine through the conserved F or W. The D gene is left open where the match is weak. The size entry is marked missing in some rows and otherwise reads once, few, many or a size class.

TRBJ1-1 | - | 10 | TRBV29-1 | many | TGCAGCGTTGGGAGAGGACGGGCTTTCTTT | CSVGRGRAFF
TRBJ2-1 | TRBD2 | 16 | TRBV12-3/TRBV12-4 | many | TGTGCCAGCAGGACGGGACTAGCGGGCTCCTACAATGAGCAGTTCTTC | CASRTGLAGSYNEQFF
TRBJ2-1 | TRBD1 | 13 | TRBV2 | many | TGTGCCAGCAGGGGGACAGGGGGCAATGAGCAGTTCTTC | CASRGTGGNEQFF
TRBJ2-5 | - | 14 | TRBV20-1 | many | TGCAGTGCTAGTGATGGAGGGGGAGGTGAGACCCAGTACTTC | CSASDGGGGETQYF
TRBJ2-1 | TRBD2 | 14 | TRBV20-1 | many | TGCAGTGCCTCATTAGCGGGAGTTTTTAATGAGCAGTTCTTC | CSASLAGVFNEQFF
TRBJ1-1 | - | 13 | TRBV27 | many | TGTGCCAGCAGTTATTGGACCGGGACTGAAGCTTTCTTT | CASSYWTGTEAFF
TRBJ1-1 | - | 13 | TRBV4-3 | many | TGCGCCAGCAGCCAAGGTTTACACGGTCGGGCTTTCTTT | CASSQGLHGRAFF
TRBJ2-7 | TRBD1 | 15 | TRBV12-3/TRBV12-4 | many | TGTGCCAGCAGCCAAGGGACAGGCCGTTCCTACGAGCAGTACTTC | CASSQGTGRSYEQYF
TRBJ1-6 | - | 15 | TRBV28 | many | TGTGCCAGCAGTCCATCCGGGACAAGGAAATCACCCCTCCACTTT | CASSPSGTRKSPLHF
TRBJ1-2 | TRBD1 | 13 | TRBV5-1 | many | TGCGCCAGCAGCTTACAGGGGAAGGATGGCTACACCTTC | CASSLQGKDGYTF
TRBJ2-1 | TRBD2 | 17 | TRBV7-2 | - | TGTGCCAGCAGCCCGGGACTAGCGGGAGGAGGCCACAATGAGCAGTTCTTC | CASSPGLAGGGHNEQFF
TRBJ2-1 | TRBD2 | 17 | TRBV20-1 | many | TGCAGTGCACCCGGGACTACCGAAATAGCTTACTACAATGAGCAGTTCTTC | CSAPGTTEIAYYNEQFF
TRBJ1-4 | - | 16 | TRBV6-5 | many | TGTGCCAGCAGTTACTCGGAGCCCCCCCTGGGGAGGCAACTGTTTTTT | CASSYSEPPLGRQLFF
TRBJ1-6 | - | 15 | TRBV20-1 | many | TGCAGTGCTAGAGAGAGGGGACGGAATAATTCACCCCTCCACTTT | CSARERGRNNSPLHF
TRBJ2-3 | - | 16 | TRBV10-3 | many | TGTGCCATCAGTGAACCAGGTCGGGTGGGCACAGATACGCAGTATTTT | CAISEPGRVGTDTQYF
TRBJ1-5 | TRBD1 | 17 | TRBV7-3 | few | TGTGCCAGCAGCTTAACACGGCAGGACAGGGTATATCAGCCCCAGCATTTT | CASSLTRQDRVYQPQHF
TRBJ2-2 | - | 15 | TRBV20-1 | - | TGCAGTGCTAGAAAAATACAGGCGAACACCGGGGAGCTGTTTTTT | CSARKIQANTGELFF
TRBJ1-4 | - | 12 | TRBV27 | - | TGTGCCAGCTCTCGGGCGGGTGAAAAACTGTTTTTT | CASSRAGEKLFF
TRBJ2-7 | TRBD1 | 13 | TRBV28 | many | TGTGCCAGCATTAACAGGGGCTCCTACGAGCAGTACTTC | CASINRGSYEQYF
TRBJ2-1 | TRBD1 | 15 | TRBV11-2 | few | TGTGCCAGCAGCTTAAGGCGACAGGGTTATAATGAGCAGTTCTTC | CASSLRRQGYNEQFF
TRBJ2-3 | - | 16 | TRBV5-6 | many | TGTGCCAGCAGCTTGATGTCAGGCCTCTTCACAGATACGCAGTATTTT | CASSLMSGLFTDTQYF
TRBJ1-1 | - | 15 | TRBV7-2 | - | TGTGCCAGCAGCTTAAAAGGGGGGACTAGCACTGAAGCTTTCTTT | CASSLKGGTSTEAFF
TRBJ2-1 | TRBD2 | 21 | TRBV7-3 | many | TGTGCCAGCAGCGCAAACACAGCGGGACTAGCGGGAGTCAGCTCCTACAATGAGCAGTTCTTC | CASSANTAGLAGVSSYNEQFF
TRBJ2-2 | TRBD1 | 16 | TRBV6-1 | few | TGTGCCAGCAGTCCGGGGACAGGGGGCAGCACCGGGGAGCTGTTTTTT | CASSPGTGGSTGELFF
TRBJ2-1 | - | 14 | TRBV7-2 | many | TGTGCCAGCAGCTTAGACTGGGGGGCTTGGGAGCAGTTCTTC | CASSLDWGAWEQFF
TRBJ2-1 | TRBD1 | 15 | TRBV6-5 | many | TGTGCCAGCAGAAACCGGGACAGGCTCTACAATGAGCAGTTCTTC | CASRNRDRLYNEQFF
TRBJ2-5 | - | 14 | TRBV7-9 | many | TGTGCCAGCAGCGAAGAGAGGGGGAGAGAGACCCAGTACTTC | CASSEERGRETQYF
TRBJ2-7 | - | 16 | TRBV4-3 | - | TGCGCCAGCAGCCACGATCTCGCAGGGTTTCATTACGAGCAGTACTTC | CASSHDLAGFHYEQYF
TRBJ2-7 | - | 15 | TRBV10-3 | many | TGTGCCATCAGTGTTATAAGGGGGGTATCCTACGAGCAGTACTTC | CAISVIRGVSYEQYF
TRBJ1-2 | - | 12 | TRBV18 | many | TGTGCCAGCTCACCACGAAACTATGGCTACACCTTC | CASSPRNYGYTF